This paragraph reports one T cell receptor (beta chain). This clonotype showed up many times. What antigen it recognizes has not been identified. Base qualities are not recorded, but no much larger clone differs from it by a single base. These data come from a study of regulatory T cells in long-lasting Graves disease (dated by TCRdb to about 2021). Background for the entire study: Patients with newly diagnosed Graves' disease had been on antithyroid drugs for under 3 months. A total of about 33 samples underwent TCR sequencing, from some 13 patients with persistent Graves' disease and some 20 patients with newly diagnosed Graves' disease. Persistent Graves' disease patients were compared with newly diagnosed Graves' disease patients by peripheral blood TCR sequencing and RNA sequencing. The study took place in China and was registered as a clinical trial.

The time point tag for this specimen amounts to: newly diagnosed GD, antithyroid drugs for less than 3 months. RNA was extracted from PBMCs in TRIzol for both TCR sequencing and RNA sequencing. Graves' disease was diagnosed according to American Thyroid Association guidelines. Patients were recruited from an endocrinology department in Xi'an, China. Each patient gave approximately 9.7 milliliters of peripheral blood, collected in an EDTA anticoagulant tube. Ficoll Paque Plus density gradient separation was used to isolate PBMCs, and no further T cell sorting was done. An Agilent 2100 Bioanalyzer and agarose gel were used to assess RNA quality, and a NanoDrop 2000 was used to measure RNA concentration. Results the study describes overall, beyond this receptor: Sequencing and analysis were limited to the TCR beta chain. Persistent Graves' disease patients showed lower TCR Shannon entropy and fewer highly expanded clones than newly diagnosed patients, suggesting clonal expansion. As a limitation, the authors acknowledged that the small sample size may reduce accuracy. Peripheral blood alone was examined, since thyroid tissue, which constituted the primary lesion, could not be accessed. TRBV28, TRBJ1-2 and TRBJ2-5 were preferentially used in persistent disease, while TRBV20-1 and TRBJ2-1 were favored in newly diagnosed disease. Patients with persistent disease shared more public clonotypes (approximately 2,500) than newly diagnosed patients did (about 1,000).

The germline V gene sets CDR1 to KGHSH and CDR2 to LQKENI. V is cut by 5 bases and J by 11 bases, and the space between the germline ends is 15 bases. Taken from cysteine to phenylalanine, the CDR3 has 13 residues. CDR3 DNA is the only sequence kept; it has 39 bases, read in frame from the first base. Library method: multiplex PCR. Data came from an Illumina HiSeq 4000. iRepertoire HTBI primers and Arm-PCR amplification of CDR3 regions were used to construct TCR beta libraries. PCR products were gel purified before sequencing. Turning to the authors' computational methods: Gene usage analysis of CDR3 amino acid clonotypes used the roughly 62 TRBV and 12 to 15 TRBJ segments found across samples. COPE and FqMerger were used to merge the filtered high-quality paired reads into contigs. BLAST was used to align contigs to the IMGT TRBV, TRBD and TRBJ reference genes, and CDR3 was defined following IMGT. Any clonotype with a frequency above 0.1% was classified as a highly expanded clone. Shannon entropy was used to measure repertoire diversity, and the Gini coefficient was used to measure V-J evenness. A clonotype was considered public if more than one individual shared it. TCRdb reworked the public reads: Q25 trimming with fastp, MiXCR clone assembly, productive beta chains retained. Under each unique CDR3 protein, matching rows form one entry showing the most common genes and DNA. In this record, the V and J calls reflect TCRdb's handling and not the investigators' own analysis. The sample has 520,000 or so distinct CDR3 sequences on record, more than 10% of them singletons. 8% to 10% of the sample rests with the top ten.

The same data also went into a second study, on T cells in Graves' hyperthyroidism and ophthalmopathy. The second paper states: Stable Graves' hyperthyroidism was defined as no progression to ophthalmopathy during 18 months of follow-up. The hyperthyroidism patients were between 18 and 65 years old and newly diagnosed, with a disease duration of less than 2 months. Any patient with an uncontrolled infection, another autoimmune disease, pregnancy or lactation was excluded. Diagnoses were established on the basis of clinical symptoms, serum thyroxine and TRAb, thyroid ultrasound, and orbital computed tomography. The TCR CDR3 was subjected to a first round of RT-PCR using the HTBI primer set and the Qiagen OneStep RT-PCR kit. Most expanded thyroid clonotypes (frequency above 0.001) were also detected in blood, a finding suggesting that blood repertoires may reflect thyroid immune responses. Ophthalmopathy was separated from stable hyperthyroidism by a 13 V-J signature model, with around 90% sensitivity and about 81% specificity obtained in cross-validation and 80%/75% obtained in testing. In validation, progression to ophthalmopathy was predicted by the model with roughly 71% sensitivity and about 72% specificity, a median of 6.5 months before onset. A discovery cohort of about 95 patients, 43 with Graves' ophthalmopathy and 55 to 60 with stable Graves' hyperthyroidism, was used to find distinguishing TCR V-J signatures. An independent validation cohort of under 20 hyperthyroidism patients and over 15 patients who later progressed to ophthalmopathy tested prospective prediction of ophthalmopathy. For training and testing, the roughly 100 patients in the discovery cohort were randomly divided in a 7:3 ratio. In addition, the study compared T-cell repertoires in thyroid tissue and in blood from 6 or 7 Graves' hyperthyroidism patients. Once sampling was done, hyperthyroidism patients were given methimazole at a starting dose of 30 mg daily, whereas ophthalmopathy patients were given high-dose intravenous methylprednisolone. A second multiplex PCR round built the libraries, followed by size selection and purification. Paired-end sequencing of the libraries was performed with 100 bp reads on an Illumina HiSeq2000. Raw data were processed with SOAPnuke, discarding reads with adapters, uncalled bases, mean Phred below 15, or no exact constant-primer or identifier match. COPE v1.2.5 was used to merge the high-quality paired reads, and each unique nucleotide sequence was defined as a clonotype. MiTCR v1.1 was used to align clonotypes to the IMGT TRBV, TRBD and TRBJ reference segments. The analysis included only V-J combinations with a frequency above 0.0001, which together covered more than 98% of the repertoires. The TCS score was defined as F50 (clonal expansion) divided by E x V (chaos), with BLOSUM62-based TCRdist calculated between CDR3 peptides within each V-J. Welch's t-statistics and random forest reduced around 520 V-J features to around 14, which were used in a naive Bayes classifier (R e1071). No statistical method was used to set the sample size in advance, and investigators knew the group allocation. The paper reports TCR Vbeta CDR3 sequencing of about 140 peripheral blood samples: approximately 41 ophthalmopathy, roughly 80 hyperthyroidism and 17 progressor patients.

The receptor was derived from a woman between 25 and 40 years old with Graves disease. Donor details come from another sample of the same person, matched by shared clones. The chain is made from TRBV18 and TRBJ1-4; the best D guess is TRBD1, with 6 bases matching. The sample was peripheral blood mononuclear cells (PBMCs), taken at new diagnosis, from a patient treated with antithyroid drugs. In nucleotide form, the sequence is TGTGCCAGCTCAAAACAGGGCGAGGGCAAACTGTTTTTT. It translates to CASSKQGEGKLFF.